The clone carrying this TCR beta chain came up once. Its antigen is as yet unknown. Possible read error: a much larger clone is one base away. These data come from a study of T cells in Graves' hyperthyroidism and ophthalmopathy. The overall study: Once the initial diagnosis was made, peripheral blood was obtained before any treatment. Findings of the study overall: Blood also showed most of the thyroid clonotypes that were expanded above 0.001.

Amplified regions were TCR beta CDR3 sequences from RNA transcripts. With the HTBI primer set, the TCR CDR3 went through a first round of RT-PCR. A single record per CDR3 protein comes from TCRdb applying MiXCR to the multiplex PCR reads. The sample lists more than 600,000 distinct CDR3 sequences; 15% to 20% were seen once. A lack of ophthalmopathy progression within 18 months defined stable Graves' hyperthyroidism. With V trimmed by 6 bases and J by 0 bases, 14 bases remained unmatched. Germline CDR1 reads SEHNR; CDR2 reads FQNEAQ (reference sequence). This CDR3 has 18 amino acids. The chain carries TRBV7-9 and TRBJ2-3, with 8 nucleotides matching TRBD2. Material: blood. The sequence was collected from a man between 18 and 35 years old with Graves' hyperthyroidism. The CDR3 sequence is CASSLTSVTSSSTDTQYF. CDR3 coding DNA: TGTGCCAGCAGTCTGACTAGCGTGACGAGTTCTAGCACAGATACGCAGTATTTT.